The rows below give T cell receptor beta chains drawn from one sample of a study of T cells in Graves' hyperthyroidism and ophthalmopathy. MiXCR, run by TCRdb on the multiplex PCR reads, gives a single entry per CDR3 protein. The sample has some 570,000 distinct CDR3 sequences; roughly 15% are singletons. Source material: blood. These receptors were obtained from a woman aged 18-29 years with Graves' ophthalmopathy. Each CDR3 is given with its conserved first and last residue. Each record gives: V gene, J gene, D gene, clone size, CDR3 DNA, CDR3 protein. A D gene is named only where the DNA matches it firmly. Clone size, where shown, is once, few, many, or a class for clones that have expanded.

>TRBV7-2|TRBJ2-3|.|many
TGTGCCAGCAGCGGGACTGGAGATACGCAGTATTTT
CASSGTGDTQYF
>TRBV30|TRBJ2-1|.|many
TGTGCCTGGAATACAGGGATCTATGAGCAGTTCTTC
CAWNTGIYEQFF
>TRBV7-6|TRBJ2-1|TRBD2|.
TGTGCCAGCAGCTTAGAATCGGGGGCTAGCGGGTACAATGAGCAGTTCTTC
CASSLESGASGYNEQFF
>TRBV12-3/TRBV12-4|TRBJ2-2|TRBD2|many
TGTGCCAGCTCGTCGACGGGACTAGCGAACACCGGGGAGCTGTTTTTT
CASSSTGLANTGELFF
>TRBV20-1|TRBJ2-7|.|.
TGCAGTGCTAGAGACAGAACGGGAGATTTTTTCGAGCAGTACTTC
CSARDRTGDFFEQYF
>TRBV11-2|TRBJ2-1|TRBD2|.
TGTGCCAGCAGCCAAGGCCACACTGAGGGACTAGCGGGGGTTGGGCAGTTCTTC
CASSQGHTEGLAGVGQFF
>TRBV25-1|TRBJ1-6|.|.
TGTGCCAGCAGTGAGAGGGCAGGGTTCTCCTATAATTCACCCCTCCACTTT
CASSERAGFSYNSPLHF
>TRBV6-1|TRBJ2-3|TRBD2|many
TGTGCCAGCAGTGAAAGACTAGCGGGAGTCACAGATACGCAGTATTTT
CASSERLAGVTDTQYF
>TRBV3-1|TRBJ2-5|.|.
TGTGCCAGCAGCCAAGATGCCCAGAAAGAGACCCAGTACTTC
CASSQDAQKETQYF
>TRBV27|TRBJ2-1|TRBD1|.
TGTGCCAGCGGGGACAGGGTGTTCAATGAGCAGTTCTTC
CASGDRVFNEQFF
>TRBV7-2|TRBJ1-2|.|many
TGTGCCAGCAGCGCCGTGGACAGAGGCTATGGCTACACCTTC
CASSAVDRGYGYTF
>TRBV5-1|TRBJ2-5|TRBD2|few
TGCGCCAGCAGCTTGGACGCTAGCGGGGGGGCCGGGCAAGAGACCCAGTACTTC
CASSLDASGGAGQETQYF
>TRBV6-1|TRBJ1-2|.|few
TGTGCCAGCAGTGGAAGGAGTAGTGATTACTATGGCTACACCTTC
CASSGRSSDYYGYTF
>TRBV7-2|TRBJ1-2|.|many
TGTGCCAGCAGCTTAGTAGGGAGGGATGGCTACACCTTC
CASSLVGRDGYTF
>TRBV7-2|TRBJ2-3|.|.
TGTGCCAGCACACCCGGCGGAGATACGCAGTATTTT
CASTPGGDTQYF
>TRBV27|TRBJ2-3|.|few
TGTGCCAGCACAAAGGGACGTCTTAGCACAGATACGCAGTATTTT
CASTKGRLSTDTQYF
>TRBV24-1|TRBJ2-1|TRBD2|.
TGTGCCACCAGTGATTTTCCTAGCGGGCCGCAGTTCTTC
CATSDFPSGPQFF
>TRBV7-8|TRBJ1-2|TRBD1|.
TGTGCCAGCAGCTTAGCGGGGGACAGGGGCGAATATAACTATGGCTACACCTTC
CASSLAGDRGEYNYGYTF